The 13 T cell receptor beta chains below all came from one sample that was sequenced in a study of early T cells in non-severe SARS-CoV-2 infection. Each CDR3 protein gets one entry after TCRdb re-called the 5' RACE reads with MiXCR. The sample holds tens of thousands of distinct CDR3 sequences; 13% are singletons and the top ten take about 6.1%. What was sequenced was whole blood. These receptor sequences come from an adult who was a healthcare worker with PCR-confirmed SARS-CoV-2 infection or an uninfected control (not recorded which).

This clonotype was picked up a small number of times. CDR3: CASSFPGLSYNEQFF. The CDR3 DNA follows: TGTGCCAGCAGCTTCCCGGGACTATCATACAATGAGCAGTTCTTC. V usage is TRBV11-2 and J usage is TRBJ2-1, with 7 nucleotides matching TRBD2. CDR1 and CDR2 from the germline V gene are SGHAT and FQNNGV. V lost 3 bases to trimming and J lost 4 bases; unmatched junction nucleotides: 6. This CDR3 region has 15 residues. The full variable domain, completed using reference TRBV11-2 and TRBJ2-1, is EAGVAQSPRYKIIEKRQSVAFWCNPISGHATLYWYQQILGQGPKLLIQFQNNGVVDDSQLPKDRFSAERLKGVDSTLKIQPAKLEDSAVYLCASSFPGLSYNEQFFGPGTRLTVL.

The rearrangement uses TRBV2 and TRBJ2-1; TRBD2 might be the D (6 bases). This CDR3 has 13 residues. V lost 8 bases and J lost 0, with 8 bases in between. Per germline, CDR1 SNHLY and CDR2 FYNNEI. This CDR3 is CASRGSSYNEQFF. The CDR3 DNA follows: TGTGCCAGCCGGGGGAGCTCCTACAATGAGCAGTTCTTC.

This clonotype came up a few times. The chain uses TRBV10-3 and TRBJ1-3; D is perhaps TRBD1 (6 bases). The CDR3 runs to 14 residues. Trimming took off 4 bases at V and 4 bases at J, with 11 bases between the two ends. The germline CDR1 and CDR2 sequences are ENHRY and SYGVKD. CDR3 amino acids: CAISGQGRGNTIYF. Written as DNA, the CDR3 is TGTGCCATCAGTGGCCAGGGGAGAGGAAACACCATATATTTT.

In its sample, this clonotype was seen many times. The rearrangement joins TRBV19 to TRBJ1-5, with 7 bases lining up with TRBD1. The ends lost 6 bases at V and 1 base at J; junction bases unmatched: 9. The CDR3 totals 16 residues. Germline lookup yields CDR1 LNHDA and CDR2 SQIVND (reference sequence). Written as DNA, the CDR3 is TGTGCCAGTAGCCGGAACGGACAGGCGAGCAATCAGCCCCAGCATTTT. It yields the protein CASSRNGQASNQPQHF.

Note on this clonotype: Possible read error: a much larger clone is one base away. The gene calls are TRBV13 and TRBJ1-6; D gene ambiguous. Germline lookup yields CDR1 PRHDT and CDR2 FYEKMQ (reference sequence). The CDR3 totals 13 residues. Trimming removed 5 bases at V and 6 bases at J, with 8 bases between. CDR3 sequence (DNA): TGTGCCAGCAGCCGGATTGCTAATTCACCCCTCCACTTT. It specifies CASSRIANSPLHF.

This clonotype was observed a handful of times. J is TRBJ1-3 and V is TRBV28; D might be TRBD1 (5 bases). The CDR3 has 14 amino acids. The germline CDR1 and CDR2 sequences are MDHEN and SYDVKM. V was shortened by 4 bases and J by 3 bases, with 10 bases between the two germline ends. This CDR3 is CASSYRQFGNTIYF. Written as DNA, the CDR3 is TGTGCCAGCAGTTATAGACAGTTTGGAAACACCATATATTTT.

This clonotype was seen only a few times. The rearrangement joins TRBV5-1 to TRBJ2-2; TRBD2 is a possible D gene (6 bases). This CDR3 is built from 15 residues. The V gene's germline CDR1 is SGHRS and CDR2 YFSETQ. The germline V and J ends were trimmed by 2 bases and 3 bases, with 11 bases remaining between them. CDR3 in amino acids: CASSFGGTDTGELFF. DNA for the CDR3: TGCGCCAGCAGCTTTGGCGGGACTGACACCGGGGAGCTGTTTTTT.

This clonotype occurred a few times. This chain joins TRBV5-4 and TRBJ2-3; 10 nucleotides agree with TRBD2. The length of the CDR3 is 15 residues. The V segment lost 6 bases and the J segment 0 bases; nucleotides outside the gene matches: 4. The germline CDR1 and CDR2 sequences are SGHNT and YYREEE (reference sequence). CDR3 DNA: TGTGCCAGCACCAGACTAGCGGGTAGCACAGATACGCAGTATTTT. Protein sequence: CASTRLAGSTDTQYF.

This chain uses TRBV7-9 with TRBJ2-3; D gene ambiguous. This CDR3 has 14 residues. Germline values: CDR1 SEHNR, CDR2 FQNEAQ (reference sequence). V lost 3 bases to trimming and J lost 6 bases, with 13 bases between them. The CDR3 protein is CASSFGRPGDTQYF. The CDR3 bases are TGTGCCAGCAGCTTCGGCCGGCCTGGCGATACGCAGTATTTT. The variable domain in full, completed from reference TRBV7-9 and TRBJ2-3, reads DTGVSQNPRHKITKRGQNVTFRCDPISEHNRLYWYRQTLGQGPEFLTYFQNEAQLEKSRLLSDRFSAERPKGSFSTLEIQRTEQGDSAMYLCASSFGRPGDTQYFGPGTRLTVL.

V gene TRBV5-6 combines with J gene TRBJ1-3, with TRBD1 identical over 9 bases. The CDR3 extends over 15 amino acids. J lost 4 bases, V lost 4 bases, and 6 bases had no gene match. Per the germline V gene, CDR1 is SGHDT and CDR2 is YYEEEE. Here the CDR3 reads CASSMITGGGNTIYF. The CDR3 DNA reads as TGTGCCAGCAGCATGATTACAGGGGGCGGAAACACCATATATTTT. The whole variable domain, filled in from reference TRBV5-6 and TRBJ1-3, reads DAGVTQSPTHLIKTRGQQVTLRCSPKSGHDTVSWYQQALGQGPQFIFQYYEEEERQRGNFPDRFSGHQFPNYSSELNVNALLLGDSALYLCASSMITGGGNTIYFGEGSWLTVV.

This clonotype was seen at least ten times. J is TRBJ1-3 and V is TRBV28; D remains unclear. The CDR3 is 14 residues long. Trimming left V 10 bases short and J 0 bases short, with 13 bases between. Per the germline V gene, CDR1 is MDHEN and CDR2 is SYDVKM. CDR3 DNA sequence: TGTGCCACCCTTATAAGGACCTCTGGAAACACCATATATTTT. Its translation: CATLIRTSGNTIYF. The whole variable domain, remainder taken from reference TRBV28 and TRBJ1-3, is DVKVTQSSRYLVKRTGEKVFLECVQDMDHENMFWYRQDPGLGLRLIYFSYDVKMKEKGDIPEGYSVSREKKERFSLILESASTNQTSMYLCATLIRTSGNTIYFGEGSWLTVV.

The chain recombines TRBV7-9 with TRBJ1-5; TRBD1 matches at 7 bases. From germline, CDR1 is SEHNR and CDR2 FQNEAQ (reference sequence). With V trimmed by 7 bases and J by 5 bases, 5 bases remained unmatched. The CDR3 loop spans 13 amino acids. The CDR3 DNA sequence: TGTGCCAGCACCCGAACAGGGGATCAGCCCCAGCATTTT. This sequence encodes CASTRTGDQPQHF.

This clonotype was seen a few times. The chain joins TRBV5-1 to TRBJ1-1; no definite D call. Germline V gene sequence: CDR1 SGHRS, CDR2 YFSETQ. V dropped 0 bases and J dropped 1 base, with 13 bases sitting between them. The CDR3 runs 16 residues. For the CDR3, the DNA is TGCGCCAGCAGCTTGGAAGGAGGCTCTAGGAACACTGAAGCTTTCTTT. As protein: CASSLEGGSRNTEAFF.